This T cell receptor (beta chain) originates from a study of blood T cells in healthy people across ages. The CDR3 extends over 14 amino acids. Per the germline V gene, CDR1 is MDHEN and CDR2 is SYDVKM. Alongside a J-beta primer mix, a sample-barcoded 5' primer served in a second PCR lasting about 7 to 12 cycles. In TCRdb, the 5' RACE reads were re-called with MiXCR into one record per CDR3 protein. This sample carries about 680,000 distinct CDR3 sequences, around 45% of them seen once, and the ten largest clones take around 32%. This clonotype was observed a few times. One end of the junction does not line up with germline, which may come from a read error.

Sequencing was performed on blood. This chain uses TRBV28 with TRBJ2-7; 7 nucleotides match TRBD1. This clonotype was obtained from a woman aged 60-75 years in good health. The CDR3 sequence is CVSSPGQSSYEQYF. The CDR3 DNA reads TGTGTCAGCAGCCCGGGACAGTCATCCTACGAGCAGTACTTC.